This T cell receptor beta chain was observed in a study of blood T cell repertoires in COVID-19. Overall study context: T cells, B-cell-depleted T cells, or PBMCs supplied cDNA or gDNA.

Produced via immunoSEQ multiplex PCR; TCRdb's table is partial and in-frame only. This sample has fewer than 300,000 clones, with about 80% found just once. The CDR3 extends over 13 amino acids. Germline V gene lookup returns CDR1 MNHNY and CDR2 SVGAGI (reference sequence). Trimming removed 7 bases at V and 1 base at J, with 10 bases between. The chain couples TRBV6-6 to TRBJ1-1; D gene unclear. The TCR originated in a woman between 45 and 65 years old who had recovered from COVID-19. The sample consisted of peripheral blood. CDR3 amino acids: CASTKRGNTEAFF. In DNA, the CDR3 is TGTGCCAGCACCAAAAGAGGGAACACTGAAGCTTTCTTT.